The clone carrying this TCR beta chain was picked up many times. The antigen is undetermined. This record comes from a study of spatial heterogeneity in lung cancer. Study at large: Alpha-chain detections were consistently fewer than beta-chain detections among the sequences.

Time point specified: sample taken at primary tumor resection. No cells were sorted before sequencing. The whole RNA sequenced was extracted from tumor, nontumor lung or frozen PBMC. With 7 bases removed from V and 4 bases from J, the gap between germline ends came to 8 bases. CDR3 length equals 12 residues. Germline CDR1 SEHNR, CDR2 FQNEAQ (reference sequence). TCRdb re-called the 5' RACE reads with MiXCR, one entry per CDR3 protein. The sample gives about 23,000 distinct CDR3 sequences, about 3.3% of which show up once; 25% to 30% is in the top ten. Study-wide points: Follow-up blood showed ubiquitous expanded tumor TCRs less than blood at resection did.

The source of this sequence is a female donor with early-stage non-small cell lung cancer. The V and J genes are TRBV7-9 and TRBJ2-4, with D unclear. The specimen was PBMCs, collected at surgery. The CDR3, as DNA: TGTGCCAGCACGGGTATTAAAAACATTCAGTACTTC. Amino acid sequence: CASTGIKNIQYF.